This entry lists 25 T cell receptor beta chains sequenced from one sample in a study of naive CD8 T cells in extremely preterm neonates. Measured with immunoSEQ multiplex PCR; TCRdb has only the in-frame clones, and not every one. The sample has about 5,900 clones; almost 98% are singletons. The sample was naive CD8+ T cells from blood. These receptors were collected from a human donor in good health.

CDR3 sequence reads: CASSQDLAEGRAGTQYF. The CDR3 coding sequence is TGTGCCAGCAGCCAAGACTTAGCGGAGGGCCGTGCTGGTACGCAGTATTTT. This chain connects TRBV4-2 to TRBJ2-3, with a weak D call TRBD2 (6 bases). The length of the CDR3 is 17 residues. Germline CDR1 is LGHNA and CDR2 is YNFKEQ. Trimming stripped 0 bases from V and 8 bases from J, with 21 bases between.

This chain joins TRBV10-2 and TRBJ2-5; D is uncertain. The J call is uncertain, as TRBJ2-7 better fits the DNA end. This CDR3 comprises 11 residues. Germline lookup yields CDR1 WSHSY and CDR2 SAAADI. The CDR3 nucleotides read TGCGCCAGCTGGGCCCTGTACGAGCAGTACTTC. It encodes CASWALYEQYF.

The genes are TRBV6-5 and TRBJ2-1; D is uncertain. Germline CDR1 is MNHEY and CDR2 is SVGAGI. V gave up 0 bases and J gave up 9 bases, with 9 bases separating them. This CDR3 spans 13 amino acids. The CDR3: CASSYSPGGEQFF. In nucleotides, the CDR3 is TGTGCCAGCAGTTACTCCCCTGGCGGTGAGCAGTTCTTC.

This rearrangement joins TRBV10-2 to TRBJ2-5; D unresolved. The J call may be faulty, since TRBJ2-7 better matches the DNA end. The CDR3 length is 11 residues. Germline CDR1 reads WSHSY; CDR2 reads SAAADI. CDR3 DNA: TGCGCCAGCAGTGACTACCACGAGCAGTACTTC. It is translated as CASSDYHEQYF.

The CDR3 protein is CASSQDWTEEAFF. CDR3 in DNA: TGTGCCAGCAGCCAAGATTGGACAGAAGAAGCTTTCTTT. This chain connects TRBV4-2 to TRBJ1-1; possible D gene TRBD1, 6 bases. This CDR3 comprises 13 residues. Germline-derived CDR1 and CDR2 are LGHNA and YNFKEQ. With 0 bases removed from V and 8 bases from J, the gap between germline ends came to 10 bases.

In nucleotides, the CDR3 is TGTGCCAGCAGCTTGGGACTAGCGATGGACGAGCAGTACTTC. Protein product: CASSLGLAMDEQYF. This sequence joins TRBV27 and TRBJ2-7; 10 positions agree with TRBD2. The CDR3 consists of 14 residues. Germline CDR1 reads MNHEY; CDR2 reads SMNVEV (reference sequence). With 6 bases clipped from V and 5 bases from J, the junction kept 7 bases outside the gene matches.

The V call is TRBV9, the J call TRBJ2-1; D is perhaps TRBD2 (5 bases). The CDR3 totals 14 residues. Germline values: CDR1 SGDLS, CDR2 YYNGEE. V lost 4 bases and J 0 bases, leaving 8 bases between the germline ends. CDR3 amino acids: CASSKGSSYNEQFF. The CDR3 DNA reads as TGTGCCAGCAGCAAAGGGAGCTCCTACAATGAGCAGTTCTTC.

The table lists this clone with a count of one. The V gene is TRBV18, the J gene TRBJ2-7; D gene uncertain. The CDR3 has 13 amino acids. Deletions cut 0 bases from V and 4 bases from J, with 7 bases between. Germline-derived CDR1 and CDR2 are KGHSH and LQKENI. The CDR3 DNA follows: TGTGCCAGCTCACCACCGAGTGGTTACGAGCAGTACTTC. Its translation is CASSPPSGYEQYF.

The chain uses TRBV28 and TRBJ2-1, with 8 bases that match TRBD1. V shed 7 bases and J 9 bases; nucleotides not matched to a gene: 14. Looked up from germline, CDR1 is MDHEN and CDR2 is SYDVKM. This CDR3 has 15 residues. The CDR3 DNA reads as TGTGCCAGCACCATAGAGTGGACAGGGTTTGCTGAGCAGTTCTTC. Translated: CASTIEWTGFAEQFF.

V is TRBV9 and J is TRBJ2-1; D remains unclear. This CDR3 is built from 15 residues. Germline V lookup: CDR1 SGDLS, CDR2 YYNGEE. V dropped 6 bases and J dropped 4 bases, with 17 bases sitting between them. CDR3 DNA sequence: TGTGCCAGCACCGAGCTCTCCGGTGGTTACAATGAGCAGTTCTTC. This translates into CASTELSGGYNEQFF.

J is TRBJ2-1 and V is TRBV28; 7 nucleotides align to TRBD1. This CDR3 spans 12 amino acids. From germline, CDR1 is MDHEN and CDR2 SYDVKM. With 11 bases clipped from V and 3 bases from J, the junction kept 4 bases outside the gene matches. CDR3 nucleotide sequence: TGTGCCTCCGCAGGGGGCTACAATGAGCAGTTCTTC. This gives the protein CASAGGYNEQFF.

This clone turned up a few times. This sequence joins TRBV27 and TRBJ1-2, with D tentatively TRBD1 (5 bases). This CDR3 region has 16 residues. CDR1 and CDR2 (germline): MNHEY, SMNVEV (reference sequence). Trimming removed 0 bases at V and 3 bases at J, with 14 bases between. In nucleotides, the CDR3 is TGTGCCAGCAGTTTATCGTCAGGGAAGGGCTACTATGGCTACACCTTC. It encodes CASSLSSGKGYYGYTF.

The chain recombines TRBV7-9 with TRBJ1-2; TRBD1 agrees at 9 bases. With 5 bases clipped from V and 4 bases from J, the junction kept 11 bases outside the gene matches. Germline V gene lookup returns CDR1 SEHNR and CDR2 FQNEAQ (reference sequence). The CDR3 covers 16 residues. The CDR3 region has the DNA TGTGCCAGCAGCAGCCTCCCGGGACAGGGACTCTATGGCTACACCTTC. As protein: CASSSLPGQGLYGYTF. Combining the CDR3 with reference TRBV7-9 and TRBJ1-2 gives the whole variable domain DTGVSQNPRHKITKRGQNVTFRCDPISEHNRLYWYRQTLGQGPEFLTYFQNEAQLEKSRLLSDRFSAERPKGSFSTLEIQRTEQGDSAMYLCASSSLPGQGLYGYTFGSGTRLTVV.

V is TRBV27 and J is TRBJ2-7; TRBD2 matches 7 bases. CDR3 length equals 13 residues. V shed 2 bases, J shed 7 bases, and the junction held 5 bases outside the gene matches. The germline gives CDR1 MNHEY, CDR2 SMNVEV (reference sequence). The CDR3 here is CASSLAGAGEQYF. The CDR3 nucleotides read TGTGCCAGCAGTTTAGCGGGAGCGGGGGAGCAGTACTTC.

The V call is TRBV5-6, the J call TRBJ1-2; D possibly corresponds to TRBD1 (5 bases). Germline lookup yields CDR1 SGHDT and CDR2 YYEEEE. The CDR3 runs to 15 residues. Trimming removed 1 base at V and 6 bases at J, with 16 bases between. The CDR3 sequence: CASSLTPQGNHGYTF. CDR3 DNA: TGTGCCAGCAGCTTGACTCCTCAGGGAAACCATGGCTACACCTTC.

This chain uses TRBV14 with TRBJ2-3, with D possibly TRBD2 on 6 matching bases. V was shortened by 1 base and J by 6 bases, with 8 bases between the two germline ends. The CDR3 consists of 13 residues. Germline loops: CDR1 SGHDN, CDR2 FVKESK. CDR3 nucleotides: TGTGCCAGCAGCCAAGTCGCGGGGGATACGCAGTATTTT. Protein: CASSQVAGDTQYF.

The rearrangement uses TRBV27 and TRBJ1-2; tentatively, D is TRBD1 (5 bases). The CDR3 runs to 13 residues. In germline, CDR1 is MNHEY, CDR2 SMNVEV (reference sequence). V lost 5 bases and J lost 4, with 11 bases in between. The CDR3 spells CASSPDSSYGYTF. In DNA form, the CDR3 reads TGTGCCAGCAGTCCCGACAGCAGCTATGGCTACACCTTC.

The rearrangement links TRBV15 to TRBJ1-1; D is ambiguous. There are 13 residues in the CDR3. The V end lost 8 bases, the J end lost 5 bases, and 15 bases lay between the germline ends. Looked up from germline, CDR1 is LNHNV and CDR2 is YYDKDF (reference sequence). The CDR3 bases are TGTGCCACCGGAACAAGAGGTCGGACTGAAGCTTTCTTT. Protein product: CATGTRGRTEAFF.

The chain uses TRBV25-1 and TRBJ1-2, with TRBD1 matching 8 bases. The CDR3 has 13 amino acids. Germline V gene sequence: CDR1 MGHDK, CDR2 SYGVNS. J lost 4 bases, V lost 4 bases, and 2 bases had no gene match. The CDR3 sequence: CASSGQGAYGYTF. In DNA, the CDR3 is TGTGCCAGCAGTGGCCAGGGGGCCTATGGCTACACCTTC.

This chain uses TRBV29-1 with TRBJ2-7; 10 bases agree with TRBD1. J gave up 5 bases and V 3 bases, and 13 bases lay outside the gene matches. CDR1 and CDR2 (germline): SQVTM, ANQGSEA. The CDR3 contains 16 residues. For the CDR3, the DNA is TGCAGCGTTGACGACAGGGGGCACGTCTGTAGTCACGAGCAGTACTTC. It codes for CSVDDRGHVCSHEQYF.

Only one count was recorded for this clone. Relative to the germline gene, one junction end is altered; a read error may explain this. J is TRBJ2-1 and V is TRBV28; 8 positions agree with TRBD1. The CDR3 is 11 amino acids. In germline, CDR1 is MDHEN, CDR2 SYDVKM. CDR3 sequence (DNA): TGCGGGACAGGAGACTACAATGAGCAGTTCTTC. The encoded protein is CGTGDYNEQFF.

The CDR3 nucleotides read TGTGCCAGCAGCGTAAACGCCGGGGGGTTCGAGTTCTTC. This translates into CASSVNAGGFEFF. This chain uses TRBV9 with TRBJ2-1, with 7 bases matching TRBD2. Germline V gene lookup returns CDR1 SGDLS and CDR2 YYNGEE. V was pared by 1 base and J by 14 bases, with 9 bases of the junction left unmatched. There are 13 residues in the CDR3. Using reference TRBV9 and TRBJ2-1 for the parts outside the CDR3, the full variable domain is DSGVTQTPKHLITATGQRVTLRCSPRSGDLSVYWYQQSLDQGLQFLIQYYNGEERAKGNILERFSAQQFPDLHSELNLSSLELGDSALYFCASSVNAGGFEFFGPGTRLTVL.

J is TRBJ2-7 and V is TRBV28; 7 bases line up with TRBD2. The CDR3 is made up of 23 amino acids. Germline V CDR1 and CDR2: MDHEN, SYDVKM. V lost 4 bases, J lost 4 bases, and 34 bases stayed unmatched. DNA for the CDR3: TGTGCCAGCAGTTCTCCCCTGATGACAACACGCGGGTCACGCGGGAGCTTTGGTTACGAGCAGTACTTC. Protein product: CASSSPLMTTRGSRGSFGYEQYF.

This chain connects TRBV5-6 to TRBJ1-1; a weak D match, TRBD1 (6 bases). This CDR3 is 16 amino acids long. CDR1 SGHDT and CDR2 YYEEEE come from the germline V gene. V lost 3 bases to trimming and J lost 3 bases, with 18 bases between them. The DNA of the CDR3 is TGTGCCAGCAGCTATGCCACAGGGTCGGAGGACACTGAAGCTTTCTTT. Encoded protein: CASSYATGSEDTEAFF.

This clone was picked up one time. The chain has TRBV19 and TRBJ2-7, with D hard to call. V lost 1 base and J 3 bases, leaving 7 bases between the germline ends. Germline V gives CDR1 LNHDA, CDR2 SQIVND (reference sequence). This CDR3 has 13 residues. In DNA, the CDR3 is TGTGCCAGTAGTATAGCGTCGGGCTACGAGCAGTACTTC. The encoded protein is CASSIASGYEQYF.